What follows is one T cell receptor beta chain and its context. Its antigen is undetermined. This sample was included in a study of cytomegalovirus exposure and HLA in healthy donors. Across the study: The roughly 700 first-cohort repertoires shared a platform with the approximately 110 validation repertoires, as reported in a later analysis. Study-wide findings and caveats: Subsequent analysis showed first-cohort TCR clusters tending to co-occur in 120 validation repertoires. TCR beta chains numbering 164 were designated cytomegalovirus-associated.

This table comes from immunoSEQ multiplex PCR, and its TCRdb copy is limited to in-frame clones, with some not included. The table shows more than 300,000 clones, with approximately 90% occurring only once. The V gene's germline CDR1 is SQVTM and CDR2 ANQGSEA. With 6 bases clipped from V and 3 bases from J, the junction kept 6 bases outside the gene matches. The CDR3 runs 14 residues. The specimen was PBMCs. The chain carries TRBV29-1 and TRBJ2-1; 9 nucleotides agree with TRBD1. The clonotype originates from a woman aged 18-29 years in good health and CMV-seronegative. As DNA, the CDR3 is TGCAGCGTCGGGGGGACAGGGTACTACAATGAGCAGTTCTTC. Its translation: CSVGGTGYYNEQFF.